The T cell receptor beta chain described here comes from a study of T-cell memory formation after mild COVID-19 (TCRdb year 2021). In terms of the full investigation: Most TCR sequence clusters were specific to one of the two donors. In two donors, T-cell clones that expanded and contracted after mild COVID-19 were tracked by sequencing TCRalpha and TCRbeta repertoires over time. The cohort was made up of two young adult volunteers, one female and one male, who were previously healthy. General findings and caveats noted by the study authors: The second-wave clones that peaked on day 37 were not confirmed to be SARS-CoV-2 specific. Contracting CD4+ clones were found mainly in CM and EM memory subsets, while CD8+ clones were enriched in EMRA. Clones contracting from day 15 to 85 had balanced CD4/CD8 phenotypes, while a second wave expanding from day 15 to 37 was biased towards CD4+. Only two mild cases were covered in the study, and larger cohorts including severe cases with pre-infection samples were considered necessary. Some responding clones were found in pre-infection memory, which suggests that pre-existing cross-reactive memory T cells took part in the SARS-CoV-2 response.

This clonotype was observed many times. The antigen this receptor binds is unknown. No base quality information exists; no much larger clone differs at one position. Trimming takes 5 bases from V and 4 bases from J, and the germline ends sit 11 bases apart. From a lookup of the germline V gene, CDR1 and CDR2 are MNHEY and SVGAGI. CDR3 length: 13 amino acids, cysteine to phenylalanine. Only the CDR3 portion is preserved as DNA: 39 bases, with reading frame beginning at the first base. PBMCs were isolated by Ficoll-Paque density gradient centrifugation. Sequencing instrument: Illumina NovaSeq 6000. TCRalpha and TCRbeta cDNA libraries were constructed by 5'RACE with constant-segment primers, with sample barcodes and unique molecular identifiers being introduced. RNA was extracted from every sample with Trizol reagent. Library amplification was performed in two PCR steps, and a second sample barcode and Illumina TruSeq adapters were introduced in the second step. Sequencing of the libraries was done on an Illumina NovaSeq, producing 2 x 150 bp paired-end reads. Concerning the study's data processing: With migec v1.2.7, reads were demultiplexed and then collapsed into UMI-guided consensus sequences. Using mixcr v2.1.11, UMI consensuses were aligned to TRA and TRB V and J templates and then assembled into clonotypes. A clonotype was counted as expanded or contracted only when both edgeR and NoisET called the clonotype significant, with the noise models trained on biological replicates. For edgeR calls, the thresholds were a false discovery rate-adjusted p below 0.01 and a log2 fold-change of 1. As an exploratory analysis of dynamics, max-normalized trajectories of the 1000 most abundant clonotypes were examined by PCA with hierarchical clustering. The CD4 or CD8 phenotype of responding clones was assigned using the separately sequenced CD4+ and CD8+ repertoires. TCRdb passed the public sequencing reads through fastp at Q25 and MiXCR, retaining productive beta sequences. Rows with a matching CDR3 protein are joined into one entry that keeps the most common DNA and genes. TCRdb, rather than the study authors, made the V and J calls. The sample table lists hundreds of thousands of distinct CDR3 sequences, roughly 20% of them with a count of one. The ten most abundant clones make up about 8.1% of the sample.

The V and J segments used are TRBV6-5 and TRBJ1-2; a weak D assignment points to TRBD1 (5 bases agree). The source material was PBMCs or a T cell subset sorted from them (not recorded which). This TCR derives from an adult woman who had mild COVID-19 (a few samples of this study predate the infection). The sample titles of this study are shuffled in the database, so cell type and time point are left out; the donor was told from shared clones. The nucleotide sequence reads TGTGCCAGCAGTAAACGGGACGGCTATGGCTACACCTTC. Its amino acids are CASSKRDGYGYTF.